These 30 T cell receptor beta chains came from one sample sequenced in a study of T cells in tuberculosis (dated by TCRdb to between 2017 and 2018). Per the publication, the time point label means: new active TB diagnosis, blood taken before or within 7 days of starting treatment. Libraries were made using the immunoSEQ multiplex PCR assay. Sourced from immuneACCESS, this table was stored by TCRdb with only in-frame sequences that have V and J called. A share of the clones is absent; for the studies checked, an unresolved V gene accounts for under half, and the remainder has no known explanation. This sample comprises tens of thousands of clones, less than 95% of them detected only once. The ten most abundant clones make up roughly 2.3% of the sample. This specimen was PBMCs, taken at tuberculosis diagnosis. These TCRs come from an adult with tuberculosis.

The chain uses TRBV11-2 and TRBJ2-7; 7 positions agree with TRBD1. CDR3 size: 14 residues. The germline V gene encodes CDR1 SGHAT and CDR2 FQNNGV. Germline trimming cut 4 bases from V and 1 base from J; bases unmatched to any gene: 4. The CDR3 coding sequence is TGTGCCAGCAGCTACGGGACAGCGTCCTACGAGCAGTACGTC. Protein sequence: CASSYGTASYEQYV.

The chain uses TRBV30 and TRBJ2-5; TRBD2 matches at 9 bases. Looked up from germline, CDR1 is GTSNPN and CDR2 is SVGIG (reference sequence). Unmatched junction bases numbered 19, after V lost 4 bases and J lost 4 bases. This CDR3 comprises 18 residues. The CDR3 loop is CAWNPAGRGRGGRETQYF. The CDR3 DNA reads as TGTGCCTGGAATCCCGCGGGGCGAGGGCGGGGGGGACGAGAGACCCAGTACTTC.

The chain couples TRBV5-6 to TRBJ2-1, with TRBD2 identical over 9 bases. Germline CDR1 SGHDT, CDR2 YYEEEE. The CDR3 is 15 residues long. With 3 bases clipped from V and 3 bases from J, the junction kept 4 bases outside the gene matches. Here the CDR3 reads CASSSYSGGYNEQFF. The CDR3 DNA is TGTGCCAGCAGCTCTTATAGCGGGGGCTACAATGAGCAGTTCTTC. Complete variable domain (other parts from reference TRBV5-6 and TRBJ2-1): DAGVTQSPTHLIKTRGQQVTLRCSPKSGHDTVSWYQQALGQGPQFIFQYYEEEERQRGNFPDRFSGHQFPNYSSELNVNALLLGDSALYLCASSSYSGGYNEQFFGPGTRLTVL.

The chain couples TRBV4-3 to TRBJ2-7; D possibly corresponds to TRBD1 (5 bases). Germline V gene sequence: CDR1 LGHNA, CDR2 YSLEER. V dropped 0 bases and J dropped 5 bases, with 11 bases sitting between them. The CDR3 is 14 residues long. The CDR3 bases are TGCGCCAGCAGCCAAGATATTCAGGGCGACGAGCAGTACTTC. Its protein is CASSQDIQGDEQYF.

The chain has TRBV11-2 and TRBJ2-3, with D perhaps TRBD2 (6 bases). Germline CDR1 is SGHAT and CDR2 is FQNNGV. Trimming took 8 bases from V and 0 from J, leaving 15 bases between them. This CDR3 region has 15 residues. The CDR3 coding sequence is TGTGCCAGCGGCGGAGGGGAAACTAGCACAGATACGCAGTATTTT. It translates to CASGGGETSTDTQYF.

The chain combines TRBV7-2 with TRBJ2-3, with D possibly being TRBD2 (5 bases). CDR1 is SGHTA and CDR2 is FQGNSA in the germline V gene. The CDR3 has 14 residues. Trimming stripped 5 bases from V and 2 bases from J, with 11 bases between. The CDR3 region has the DNA TGTGCCAGCAGCCCTGGACTGGTCACAGATACGCAGTATTTT. This sequence encodes CASSPGLVTDTQYF.

The chain joins TRBV9 to TRBJ1-5, with TRBD1 as a possible D gene (6 bases). CDR3 length equals 15 residues. V shed 0 bases and J shed 2 bases, with 9 bases lying between them. Germline CDR1 reads SGDLS; CDR2 reads YYNGEE. Written as DNA, the CDR3 is TGTGCCAGCAGCGTAGAGGGGGACGGCAATCAGCCCCAGCATTTT. It yields the protein CASSVEGDGNQPQHF. The full variable domain, its missing parts supplied by reference TRBV9 and TRBJ1-5, is DSGVTQTPKHLITATGQRVTLRCSPRSGDLSVYWYQQSLDQGLQFLIQYYNGEERAKGNILERFSAQQFPDLHSELNLSSLELGDSALYFCASSVEGDGNQPQHFGDGTRLSIL.

V usage is TRBV5-1 and J usage is TRBJ1-4, with D possibly TRBD1 on 6 matching bases. CDR1 SGHRS and CDR2 YFSETQ come from the germline V gene. CDR3 length equals 16 residues. Trimming pared 4 bases from V and 4 bases from J, leaving 17 bases between. The CDR3 nucleotides read TGCGCCAGCAGCACAGGGAAAGGGGATGGTAATGAAAAACTGTTTTTT. Amino acid sequence: CASSTGKGDGNEKLFF.

The chain carries TRBV5-1 and TRBJ1-6; D might be TRBD1 (6 bases). Deletions cut 4 bases from V and 7 bases from J, with 9 bases between. The germline gives CDR1 SGHRS, CDR2 YFSETQ. The CDR3 consists of 13 residues. This CDR3 is CASSQGSNSPLHF. The DNA of the CDR3 is TGCGCCAGCAGCCAGGGGAGCAATTCACCCCTCCACTTT.

The rearrangement links TRBV6-1 to TRBJ2-1, with 9 bases identical to TRBD1. Trimming at V came to 1 base and at J to 4 bases, leaving 2 bases not matched to a gene. Germline-derived CDR1 and CDR2 are MNHNS and SASEGT. The CDR3 runs 15 residues. The CDR3 protein is CASSEEGTGYNEQFF. In DNA, the CDR3 is TGTGCCAGCAGTGAAGAGGGGACAGGGTACAATGAGCAGTTCTTC.

The chain carries TRBV27 and TRBJ2-1, with 7 bases matching TRBD1. Germline V gene sequence: CDR1 MNHEY, CDR2 SMNVEV (reference sequence). V lost 5 bases and J lost 1; bases outside the gene matches: 5. The CDR3 has 15 residues. The CDR3 sequence: CASSHRQGSYNEQFF. The CDR3 nucleotides read TGTGCCAGCAGTCACCGACAGGGATCCTACAATGAGCAGTTCTTC.

The V call is TRBV25-1, the J call TRBJ2-7; a weak D match, TRBD1 (5 bases). Germline V lookup: CDR1 MGHDK, CDR2 SYGVNS. Trimming took 6 bases from V and 2 from J, leaving 17 bases between them. This CDR3 is built from 15 residues. The CDR3 bases are TGTGCCAGCAGCTCCCGTGACAGTTTTCCCTACGAGCAGTACTTC. This translates into CASSSRDSFPYEQYF.

The V gene is TRBV2, the J gene TRBJ1-2; no firm D call. V was pared by 3 bases and J by 8 bases, with 13 bases between. This CDR3 comprises 13 residues. Germline V lookup: CDR1 SNHLY, CDR2 FYNNEI. The chain's CDR3 is CASSEVAETGYTF. In DNA form, the CDR3 reads TGTGCCAGCAGTGAGGTGGCTGAAACAGGCTACACCTTC.

The rearrangement links TRBV30 to TRBJ2-7, with D uncertain. The CDR3 spans 14 residues. From germline, CDR1 is GTSNPN and CDR2 SVGIG (reference sequence). V gave up 1 base and J gave up 2 bases, with 12 bases separating them. CDR3 amino acids: CAWSGGLEAYEQYV. DNA of the CDR3: TGTGCCTGGAGTGGAGGATTAGAGGCCTACGAGCAGTACGTC.

The chain recombines TRBV10-1 with TRBJ2-2; a possible D gene is TRBD1 (7 bases). Germline V CDR1 and CDR2: WNHNN, SYGVQD (reference sequence). CDR3 length: 14 residues. The germline V and J ends were trimmed by 6 bases and 5 bases, with 13 bases remaining between them. The CDR3 DNA follows: TGCGCCAGCAGGGAGGGGGCGCGGACCGGGGAGCTGTTTTTT. It codes for CASREGARTGELFF.

This clone was recorded only once. The chain has TRBV4-1 and TRBJ1-1; D is unclear. CDR1 and CDR2 from the germline V gene are MGHRA and YSYEKL. The CDR3 has 13 amino acids. Trimming cost V 1 base and J 1 base, with 4 bases left between them. The CDR3 bases are TGCGCCAGCAGCCAAGTCAGGAACACTGAAGCTTTCTTT. Its translation: CASSQVRNTEAFF.

This clone was seen only once. CDR3 bases: TGTGCCAGCAGTTCCGGGGGAAGCGGCACCTACGAGCAGTACTTC. Translation gives CASSSGGSGTYEQYF. The gene calls are TRBV27 and TRBJ2-7, with TRBD2 as a possible D gene (6 bases). CDR1 and CDR2 from the germline V gene are MNHEY and SMNVEV (reference sequence). Trimming left V 4 bases short and J 2 bases short, with 15 bases between. CDR3 length equals 15 residues.

The rearrangement uses TRBV7-6 and TRBJ1-3, with D hard to call. The CDR3 length is 15 residues. V dropped 5 bases and J dropped 0 bases, with 11 bases sitting between them. CDR1 and CDR2 from the germline V gene are SGHVS and FNYEAQ. The chain's CDR3 is CASSGRGSSGNTIYF. The CDR3 DNA sequence: TGTGCCAGCAGCGGCCGCGGGAGCTCTGGAAACACCATATATTTT.

The genes are TRBV19 and TRBJ1-2; D is ambiguous. Trimming removed 2 bases from V and 2 bases from J, with 9 bases in between. Germline V gives CDR1 LNHDA, CDR2 SQIVND (reference sequence). The CDR3 is 14 residues long. The CDR3 here is CASSISSGNYGYTF. Here the CDR3 DNA reads TGTGCCAGTAGTATAAGTAGCGGGAACTATGGCTACACCTTC. Full variable domain (missing parts from reference TRBV19 and TRBJ1-2): DGGITQSPKYLFRKEGQNVTLSCEQNLNHDAMYWYRQDPGQGLRLIYYSQIVNDFQKGDIAEGYSVSREKKESFPLTVTSAQKNPTAFYLCASSISSGNYGYTFGSGTRLTVV.

In this sample, this clone turned up once. The rearrangement links TRBV2 to TRBJ2-7; 7 nucleotides line up with TRBD2. Germline assignment: CDR1 SNHLY and CDR2 FYNNEI. The CDR3 is made up of 14 amino acids. J lost 0 bases, V lost 9 bases, and 8 bases had no gene match. The CDR3 DNA follows: TGTGCCAGTACCTGGGGGGGTAGCTCCTACGAGCAGTACGTC. Protein product: CASTWGGSSYEQYV.

The chain recombines TRBV6-4 with TRBJ1-1; no clear D. Germline CDR1 and CDR2: MRHNA and SNTAGT. The V and J ends lost 4 bases and 1 base respectively, with 7 bases between them. This CDR3 spans 13 amino acids. The DNA for the CDR3 is TGTGCCAGCAGTGTCGACTGGAACACTGAAGCTTTCTTT. As protein: CASSVDWNTEAFF.

The chain has TRBV11-2 and TRBJ1-4; tentatively, D is TRBD1 (5 bases). Germline assignment: CDR1 SGHAT and CDR2 FQNNGV. V gave up 3 bases and J gave up 3 bases, with 8 bases separating them. This CDR3 comprises 14 residues. The CDR3 spells CASSLGEANEKLFF. The CDR3 DNA reads TGTGCCAGCAGCTTGGGGGAGGCTAATGAAAAACTGTTTTTT.

Concerning this clone: A junction boundary mismatches the germline segment, possibly from a read error. The CDR3 DNA sequence: TGTGCCAGCAGTTCCCAGGAAGACAGGGACGGGGACTTC. It encodes CASSSQEDRDGDF. V is TRBV6-6 and J is TRBJ1-2; 7 bases are a match to TRBD1. The CDR3 has 13 amino acids. Germline CDR1 is MNHNY and CDR2 is SVGAGI (reference sequence).

The chain is built from TRBV4-3 and TRBJ2-7, with D maybe TRBD2 (6 bases). Germline lookup yields CDR1 LGHNA and CDR2 YSLEER. Trimming removed 0 bases from V and 2 bases from J, with 11 bases in between. The CDR3 has 15 residues. CDR3 in DNA: TGCGCCAGCAGCCAAGATTTGGGGGGAGCCTACGAGCAGTACTTC. It codes for CASSQDLGGAYEQYF.

The chain has TRBV7-8 and TRBJ2-1, with 10 bases identical to TRBD2. CDR3 length equals 16 residues. Germline lookup yields CDR1 SGHVS and CDR2 FQNEAQ. The ends lost 5 bases at V and 9 bases at J; junction bases unmatched: 13. In DNA form, the CDR3 reads TGTGCCAGCAGCGGCTTGTATGGACTAGCGGAAGGTGAGCAGTTCTTC. Its translation is CASSGLYGLAEGEQFF.

The genes are TRBV4-2 and TRBJ2-3; 13 nucleotides line up with TRBD2. This CDR3 has 16 amino acids. With V trimmed by 4 bases and J by 6 bases, 7 bases remained unmatched. Germline CDR1 LGHNA, CDR2 YNFKEQ. As DNA, the CDR3 is TGTGCCAGCAGCCCCGGACTAGCGGGGGCCGGGGATACGCAGTATTTT. It codes for CASSPGLAGAGDTQYF.

J is TRBJ1-5 and V is TRBV5-8, with no clear D. Germline assignment: CDR1 SGHTS and CDR2 YDEGEE. CDR3 length: 14 residues. The V end was cut by 1 base, the J end by 5 bases, with 10 bases between. The CDR3 sequence is CASSLTYSYQPQHF. CDR3 in DNA: TGTGCCAGCAGCTTGACCTACAGTTATCAGCCCCAGCATTTT. Full variable domain (rest looked up from reference TRBV5-8 and TRBJ1-5): EAGVTQSPTHLIKTRGQQATLRCSPISGHTSVYWYQQALGLGLQFLLWYDEGEERNRGNFPPRFSGRQFPNYSSELNVNALELEDSALYLCASSLTYSYQPQHFGDGTRLSIL.

V gene TRBV27 combines with J gene TRBJ1-4; D remains ambiguous. V was pared by 7 bases and J by 4 bases, with 7 bases between. This CDR3 contains 12 residues. Germline V gene data show CDR1 as MNHEY and CDR2 as SMNVEV (reference sequence). The CDR3 sequence: CASNGFNEKLFF. Here the CDR3 DNA reads TGTGCCAGCAATGGCTTTAATGAAAAACTGTTTTTT.

This clone was recorded once. One junction end does not reproduce the germline sequence, and a read error may be involved. The chain links TRBV5-6 to TRBJ1-2; 9 nucleotides line up with TRBD1. The CDR3 sequence is 15 residues long. Germline V lookup: CDR1 SGHDT, CDR2 YYEEEE. CDR3 sequence reads: CASSLGDRENYGYTF. CDR3 coding DNA: TGTGCCAGCAGTTTGGGGGACAGGGAAAACTATGGCTACACCTTC. Together with reference TRBV5-6 and TRBJ1-2, the CDR3 gives the full variable domain: DAGVTQSPTHLIKTRGQQVTLRCSPKSGHDTVSWYQQALGQGPQFIFQYYEEEERQRGNFPDRFSGHQFPNYSSELNVNALLLGDSALYLCASSLGDRENYGYTFGSGTRLTVV.

The chain joins TRBV7-8 to TRBJ2-3, with TRBD2 matching over 11 bases. CDR3 size: 16 residues. The germline gives CDR1 SGHVS, CDR2 FQNEAQ. After removal of 5 bases from V and 0 bases from J, the junction contained 4 bases not matched to a gene. The chain's CDR3 is CASSPTSGASTDTQYF. CDR3 bases: TGTGCCAGCAGCCCGACTAGCGGGGCTAGCACAGATACGCAGTATTTT.